This TCR beta chain was sequenced during a study of blood T cell repertoires in COVID-19. TCRdb keeps only in-frame clones here, not all; method: immunoSEQ multiplex PCR. This table holds roughly 270,000 clones, about 85% found once. The ends lost 5 bases at V and 1 base at J; junction bases unmatched: 10. Germline V lookup: CDR1 LNHDA, CDR2 SQIVND (reference sequence). The CDR3 is 17 residues long. Clinical history as reported by participants underpinned cohort assignment. This receptor was obtained from a woman between 50 and 59 years old who had recovered from COVID-19. The rearrangement joins TRBV19 to TRBJ1-5, with TRBD1 matching over 8 bases. The sequenced sample was PBMCs or T cells enriched from blood (not recorded which). The CDR3 protein is CASSVLQGASSNQPQHF. The CDR3 region has the DNA TGTGCCAGTAGTGTTTTGCAGGGGGCTTCCAGCAATCAGCCCCAGCATTTT. The full variable domain, its missing parts supplied by reference TRBV19 and TRBJ1-5, is DGGITQSPKYLFRKEGQNVTLSCEQNLNHDAMYWYRQDPGQGLRLIYYSQIVNDFQKGDIAEGYSVSREKKESFPLTVTSAQKNPTAFYLCASSVLQGASSNQPQHFGDGTRLSIL.